The present T cell receptor (beta chain) was sequenced within a study of blood T cell repertoires in COVID-19. Background on the study: Acute and convalescent COVID-19 samples came from the United States, Italy and Spain.

Clones were read by immunoSEQ multiplex PCR, and TCRdb kept only the in-frame ones, dropping some. The profile shows 140,000 to 150,000 clones, about nine tenths of them singletons. Trimming removed 4 bases from V and 4 bases from J; junction bases left unmatched: 3. Germline V gene lookup returns CDR1 SQVTM and CDR2 ANQGSEA. The CDR3 contains 13 residues. Participant age was about 18 to 100 years, and participants resided in 25 or so US areas. Participant-reported clinical history was the basis for cohort assignment. Two consecutive negative NP/OP PCR tests, clearance, or resolved symptoms defined Cohort 3 recovery.

J is TRBJ1-5 and V is TRBV29-1; 8 nucleotides align to TRBD1. Sequenced: PBMCs or T cells enriched from blood (not recorded which). The receptor was derived from a man between 50 and 59 years old who had recovered from COVID-19. CDR3 DNA sequence: TGCAGCGTTGTCCAGGGGGCGAATCAGCCCCAGCATTTT. Translating it yields CSVVQGANQPQHF.